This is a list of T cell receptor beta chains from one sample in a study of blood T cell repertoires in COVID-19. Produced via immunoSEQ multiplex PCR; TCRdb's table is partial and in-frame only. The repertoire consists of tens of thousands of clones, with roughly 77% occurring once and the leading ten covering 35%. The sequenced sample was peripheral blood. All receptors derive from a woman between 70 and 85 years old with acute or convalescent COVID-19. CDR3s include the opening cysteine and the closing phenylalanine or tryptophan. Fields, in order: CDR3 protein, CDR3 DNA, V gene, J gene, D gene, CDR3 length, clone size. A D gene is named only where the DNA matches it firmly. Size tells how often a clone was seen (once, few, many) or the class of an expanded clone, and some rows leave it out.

CASSFTGGGGYTF	TGCGCCAGCAGCTTTACAGGGGGAGGTGGCTACACCTTC	TRBV5-1	TRBJ1-2	TRBD1	13	-
CASSFRGLAGDGYEQYF	TGTGCCAGCAGTTTCCGGGGACTAGCGGGAGATGGTTACGAGCAGTACTTC	TRBV27	TRBJ2-7	TRBD2	17	once
CASSADPGGYTGELFF	TGTGCCAGCAGTGCCGACCCAGGGGGTTACACCGGGGAGCTGTTTTTT	TRBV9	TRBJ2-2	TRBD1	16	-
CASSSGQGASKQFF	TGTGCCAGTAGTTCGGGACAGGGGGCATCGAAGCAGTTCTTC	TRBV19	TRBJ2-1	TRBD1	14	-
CAWSVPTGTLSNQPQHF	TGTGCCTGGAGTGTACCGACCGGGACATTAAGCAATCAGCCCCAGCATTTT	TRBV30	TRBJ1-5	-	17	-
CASKIGLLGDSPLHF	TGTGCCAGCAAAATAGGACTTTTAGGCGATTCACCCCTCCACTTT	TRBV27	TRBJ1-6	-	15	few
CASSLGHGTDTQYF	TGCGCCAGCAGCTTAGGACATGGCACAGATACGCAGTATTTT	TRBV5-1	TRBJ2-3	-	14	-
CASSVLAGQGPAGNTIYF	TGTGCCAGCAGCGTACTAGCCGGACAGGGGCCGGCTGGAAACACCATATATTTT	TRBV9	TRBJ1-3	TRBD1	18	-
CASSSGDQETQYF	TGTGCCAGTAGTTCGGGGGACCAAGAGACCCAGTACTTC	TRBV19	TRBJ2-5	-	13	-
CATSNPPDRLNTEAFF	TGTGCCACCAGCAACCCCCCCGACAGGTTGAACACTGAAGCTTTCTTT	TRBV15	TRBJ1-1	-	16	-
CASSQGTSGAYEQYF	TGCGCCAGCAGCCAAGGGACTAGCGGGGCCTACGAGCAGTACTTC	TRBV4-3	TRBJ2-7	TRBD2	15	few
CASSIFSSHEQYF	TGCGCCAGCAGTATTTTCTCAAGCCACGAGCAGTACTTC	TRBV10-2	TRBJ2-7	-	13	-
CASSSPGTSGRQQFF	TGTGCCAGCAGTTCTCCTGGGACTAGCGGCCGGCAGCAGTTCTTC	TRBV27	TRBJ2-1	TRBD2	15	-
CASSSYGTSGSHNEQFF	TGTGCCAGCAGTTCATACGGGACTAGCGGGAGCCACAATGAGCAGTTCTTC	TRBV6-2/TRBV6-3	TRBJ2-1	TRBD2	17	-
CASSQVTGRTEAFF	TGCGCCAGCAGCCAAGTGACAGGTCGGACTGAAGCTTTCTTT	TRBV4-3	TRBJ1-1	-	14	few
CASSLITGGVTEAFF	TGTGCCAGCAGCTTAATTACAGGGGGAGTCACTGAAGCTTTCTTT	TRBV7-2	TRBJ1-1	TRBD1	15	few
CASSDGGAGNQPQHF	TGTGCCAGCAGTGATGGGGGGGCCGGTAATCAGCCCCAGCATTTT	TRBV27	TRBJ1-5	-	15	-
CASSLTEYGYTF	TGTGCCAGCAGCCTGACGGAGTATGGCTACACCTTC	TRBV6-2/TRBV6-3	TRBJ1-2	-	12	-
CASSQERLAGAYSYEQYF	TGTGCCAGCAGCCAAGAAAGACTAGCGGGAGCTTACTCCTACGAGCAGTACTTC	TRBV14	TRBJ2-7	TRBD2	18	-
CASSQDRGGQEGYTF	TGTGCCAGCAGCCAAGATCGGGGGGGCCAGGAAGGCTACACCTTC	TRBV4-2	TRBJ1-2	-	15	once